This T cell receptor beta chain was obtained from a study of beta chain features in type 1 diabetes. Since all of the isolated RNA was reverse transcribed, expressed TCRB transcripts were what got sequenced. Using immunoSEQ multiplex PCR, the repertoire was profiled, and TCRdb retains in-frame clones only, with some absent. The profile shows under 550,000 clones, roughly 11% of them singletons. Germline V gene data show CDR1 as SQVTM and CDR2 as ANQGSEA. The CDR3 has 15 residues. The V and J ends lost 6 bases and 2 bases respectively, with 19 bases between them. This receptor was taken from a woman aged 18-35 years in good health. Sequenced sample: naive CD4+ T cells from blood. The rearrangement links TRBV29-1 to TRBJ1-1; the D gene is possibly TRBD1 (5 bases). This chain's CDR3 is CSVLPDSTKNTEAFF. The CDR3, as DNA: TGCAGCGTCTTACCCGACAGTACTAAAAACACTGAAGCTTTCTTT.